Listed here are 7 T cell receptor beta chains from one sample, sequenced in a study of CD8+CD57+ T cells in acquired aplastic anemia. Patients who underwent sequencing had shown CD8+CD57+ cell expansion by flow cytometry. TCR beta VDJ combinations and CDR3 sequences were profiled from genomic DNA. TCRdb processed the reads anew with MiXCR; each CDR3 protein has one entry. The table includes roughly 290,000 distinct CDR3 sequences, about 50% detected once. Sequenced sample: sorted CD4+, CD8+, or CD8+CD57+ T cells (not recorded which) from PBMCs. The receptors were sampled from a human donor with aplastic anemia.

The J gene is TRBJ2-3, the V gene TRBV19; 9 positions agree with TRBD1. This CDR3 has 15 amino acids. Trimming took 2 bases from V and 4 from J; bases not matched to a gene: 4. CDR1 and CDR2 (germline): LNHDA, SQIVND (reference sequence). The CDR3 region has the DNA TGTGCCAGTAGTATATTCGGACAGGGGCCAGATACGCAGTATTTT. Protein: CASSIFGQGPDTQYF.

This clonotype was seen once. The V gene is TRBV7-9, the J gene TRBJ2-7, with 10 positions matching TRBD2. The junction had 17 bases not matched to a gene; V was cut back by 6 bases and J by 9 bases. CDR3 length: 16 amino acids. CDR1 and CDR2 (germline): SEHNR, FQNEAQ (reference sequence). CDR3 protein: CASRPLWLAGAQGQYF. The CDR3, as DNA: TGTGCCAGCAGACCCCTGTGGCTAGCGGGAGCCCAGGGGCAGTACTTC.

This clonotype was found many times. This sequence joins TRBV4-1 and TRBJ1-3; 10 positions match TRBD1. This CDR3 comprises 17 residues. Germline-derived CDR1 and CDR2 are MGHRA and YSYEKL. With V trimmed by 0 bases and J by 0 bases, 2 bases remained unmatched. This CDR3 is CASSQEWTGGSGNTIYF. In nucleotides, the CDR3 is TGCGCCAGCAGCCAAGAATGGACAGGGGGCTCTGGAAACACCATATATTTT.

This clonotype was counted ten times or more. The chain has TRBV5-1 and TRBJ2-5; D may be TRBD1 or TRBD2 (6 bases each). Germline V gene sequence: CDR1 SGHRS, CDR2 YFSETQ. This CDR3 has 12 residues. V was shortened by 5 bases and J by 3 bases, with 8 bases between the two germline ends. CDR3 sequence (DNA): TGCGCCAGCAGAGGGGGGAAAGAGACCCAGTACTTC. Protein sequence: CASRGGKETQYF.

J is TRBJ2-7 and V is TRBV7-2; D is unclear. The CDR3 has 12 amino acids. Germline lookup yields CDR1 SGHTA and CDR2 FQGNSA. V shed 5 bases and J shed 4 bases, with 9 bases lying between them. CDR3 region: CASSPIGYEQYF. In DNA form, the CDR3 reads TGTGCCAGCAGCCCAATCGGGTACGAGCAGTACTTC. Full variable domain (missing parts from reference TRBV7-2 and TRBJ2-7): GAGVSQSPSNKVTEKGKDVELRCDPISGHTALYWYRQSLGQGLEFLIYFQGNSAPDKSGLPSDRFSAERTGGSVSTLTIQRTQQEDSAVYLCASSPIGYEQYFGPGTRLTVT.

This rearrangement joins TRBV9 to TRBJ1-3, with TRBD1 identical over 9 bases. Germline V gene sequence: CDR1 SGDLS, CDR2 YYNGEE. This CDR3 comprises 16 residues. V was clipped by 1 base and J by 3 bases; unmatched bases: 5. The CDR3 region is CASSVMGTGNGNTIYF. The CDR3 nucleotides are TGTGCCAGCAGCGTAATGGGGACAGGGAATGGAAACACCATATATTTT.

In its sample, this clonotype was seen a few times. A junction end diverges from the germline sequence, so it may reflect a read error. The chain combines TRBV7-7 with TRBJ2-2; D not certain. CDR3 length: 15 residues. Per the germline V gene, CDR1 is SSHAT and CDR2 is FNYEAQ (reference sequence). Here the CDR3 reads CASSRYAANTGELFF. In DNA form, the CDR3 reads TGTGCTAGCAGCCGATACGCCGCGAACACCGGGGAGCTGTTTTTT.